The 20 T cell receptor beta chains reported below all come from one sample, sequenced in a study of blood T cell repertoires in COVID-19. Generated by immunoSEQ multiplex PCR, the TCRdb table keeps only in-frame clones and is missing some. The data show more than 95,000 clones, with about 75% seen just once and roughly 21% held by the top ten. The specimen sequenced was peripheral blood. These receptors were taken from a woman in her seventies with acute or convalescent COVID-19.

The V call is TRBV14, the J call TRBJ1-1, with 8 bases aligning to TRBD1. CDR3 length: 13 amino acids. The germline gives CDR1 SGHDN, CDR2 FVKESK. Losses at the gene ends were 0 bases for V and 6 bases for J; bases not matched to a gene: 0. CDR3 DNA: TGTGCCAGCAGCCAAGAGACAGGGGCTGAAGCTTTCTTT. This translates into CASSQETGAEAFF.

The genes are TRBV5-6 and TRBJ1-3; D gene uncertain. This CDR3 contains 17 residues. The V gene lost 3 bases and the J gene lost 0 bases, with 16 bases spanning the gap. CDR1 is SGHDT, CDR2 YYEEEE, per germline. The CDR3 is CASSSRLAASSGNTIYF. CDR3 bases: TGTGCCAGCAGCTCCCGCCTGGCAGCGAGCTCTGGAAACACCATATATTTT.

This clone was recorded only once. The chain carries TRBV25-1 and TRBJ2-6; 7 bases line up with TRBD2. V was clipped by 8 bases and J by 4 bases; unmatched bases: 14. The germline V gene encodes CDR1 MGHDK and CDR2 SYGVNS. There are 17 residues in the CDR3. The CDR3: CASGGRAGLVGANVLTF. CDR3 nucleotides: TGTGCCAGCGGAGGGAGGGCAGGCTTAGTAGGGGCCAACGTCCTGACTTTC.

At least ten counts were recorded for this clone. The rearrangement joins TRBV6-5 to TRBJ1-1; D might be TRBD1 (5 bases). The germline gives CDR1 MNHEY, CDR2 SVGAGI. V was pared by 2 bases and J by 1 base, with 11 bases between. CDR3 length: 15 residues. In DNA form, the CDR3 reads TGTGCCAGCAGTTACCGGGCGGGGGGGAACACTGAAGCTTTCTTT. Translation gives CASSYRAGGNTEAFF.

In its sample, this clone was seen once. The V and J genes are TRBV6-2 or TRBV6-3 and TRBJ1-2, with TRBD1 matching 7 bases. The CDR3 runs 15 residues. With 2 bases clipped from V and 5 bases from J, the junction kept 8 bases outside the gene matches. The germline V gene encodes CDR1 MNHEY and CDR2 SVGEGT. The CDR3 spells CASSYPGQRNYGYTF. The CDR3, as DNA: TGTGCCAGCAGTTACCCGGGACAGAGAAATTATGGCTACACCTTC.

V gene TRBV11-2 combines with J gene TRBJ2-7; 9 nucleotides line up with TRBD1. Germline V lookup: CDR1 SGHAT, CDR2 FQNNGV. This CDR3 spans 13 amino acids. After removal of 8 bases from V and 2 bases from J, the junction contained 4 bases not matched to a gene. The CDR3 coding sequence is TGTGCCAGCGGGACAGGGAAGACCTACGAGCAGTACTTC. Translated, it gives CASGTGKTYEQYF.

This clone was found once. The chain couples TRBV2 to TRBJ2-2; 11 bases map to TRBD2. Germline V gene lookup returns CDR1 SNHLY and CDR2 FYNNEI. J was trimmed by 5 bases and V by 7 bases; bases with no gene match: 6. This CDR3 comprises 15 residues. CDR3 loop: CASKGSGGVTGELFF. The CDR3 nucleotides read TGTGCCAGCAAGGGTAGCGGGGGGGTAACCGGGGAGCTGTTTTTT.

This clone came up many times. The J gene is TRBJ2-1, the V gene TRBV18, with TRBD1 as a possible D gene (5 bases). V lost 3 bases and J lost 6, with 6 bases in between. The germline V gene encodes CDR1 KGHSH and CDR2 LQKENI. The CDR3 spans 12 residues. The chain's CDR3 is CASSPQGNEQFF. As DNA, the CDR3 is TGTGCCAGCTCACCCCAGGGCAATGAGCAGTTCTTC.

Only a few counts were recorded for this clone. The chain employs TRBV7-6 and TRBJ1-1, with 9 positions matching TRBD1. Germline V gives CDR1 SGHVS, CDR2 FNYEAQ. The CDR3 extends over 13 amino acids. With 5 bases clipped from V and 5 bases from J, the junction kept 3 bases outside the gene matches. The DNA for the CDR3 is TGTGCCAGCAGCCCCGGGACAGGGACTGAAGCTTTCTTT. It yields the protein CASSPGTGTEAFF.

The rearrangement uses TRBV11-3 and TRBJ2-2; tentatively, D is TRBD1 (6 bases). Per germline, CDR1 SGHNT and CDR2 YENEEA. Trimming removed 5 bases from V and 6 bases from J, with 13 bases in between. The CDR3 runs to 14 residues. CDR3 residues: CASSDSGVAGELFF. DNA of the CDR3: TGTGCCAGCAGCGATTCAGGGGTAGCCGGGGAGCTGTTTTTT.

The chain employs TRBV9 and TRBJ1-6, with D perhaps matching TRBD1 (6 bases). Per the germline V gene, CDR1 is SGDLS and CDR2 is YYNGEE. Trimming removed 1 base at V and 6 bases at J, with 17 bases between. The CDR3 is made up of 17 amino acids. The CDR3 DNA is TGTGCCAGCAGCGTAAGGGCAACTACAGGGTTTAATTCACCCCTCCACTTT. Its protein is CASSVRATTGFNSPLHF.

This clone was observed once. The chain uses TRBV7-8 and TRBJ2-2, with a tentative D call TRBD2 (5 bases). Trimming shortened V by 1 base and J by 7 bases, and 13 bases separated the two germline ends. The V gene's germline CDR1 is SGHVS and CDR2 FQNEAQ. The CDR3 covers 15 residues. CDR3 nucleotide sequence: TGTGCCAGCAGCTTAGTGCTTAGCGTCCTCGGGGAGCTGTTTTTT. This encodes CASSLVLSVLGELFF.

This rearrangement joins TRBV10-2 to TRBJ1-6, with a weak D call TRBD1 (6 bases). CDR1 and CDR2 from the germline V gene are WSHSY and SAAADI. The CDR3 is made up of 16 amino acids. V was trimmed by 2 bases and J by 0 bases, leaving 8 bases between them. The DNA for the CDR3 is TGCGCCAGCAGTGAGAGGGGGAGCTCCTATAATTCACCCCTCCACTTT. Protein sequence: CASSERGSSYNSPLHF.

This chain connects TRBV29-1 to TRBJ1-1; 7 nucleotides align to TRBD1. V shed 6 bases and J 2 bases; nucleotides not matched to a gene: 6. Germline CDR1 and CDR2: SQVTM and ANQGSEA. CDR3 size: 13 residues. The CDR3 DNA sequence: TGCAGCGTGGCTAACAGGGGTAACACTGAAGCTTTCTTT. Translated: CSVANRGNTEAFF.

This chain connects TRBV5-4 to TRBJ1-6; D gene unclear. The V end was cut by 0 bases, the J end by 5 bases, with 9 bases between. The CDR3 is made up of 15 amino acids. Germline lookup yields CDR1 SGHNT and CDR2 YYREEE (reference sequence). The CDR3 is CASSLDLLNNSPLHF. CDR3 coding DNA: TGTGCCAGCAGCTTGGATCTCCTTAATAATTCACCCCTCCACTTT.

The rearrangement uses TRBV6-1 and TRBJ1-5, with TRBD1 matching 8 bases. With 0 bases clipped from V and 3 bases from J, the junction kept 7 bases outside the gene matches. Germline V gives CDR1 MNHNS, CDR2 SASEGT. The CDR3 length is 17 residues. The CDR3: CASSEAGDRLFNQPQHF. CDR3 in DNA: TGTGCCAGCAGTGAAGCAGGGGACAGGCTATTCAATCAGCCCCAGCATTTT.

This clone was seen ten or more times. The J gene is TRBJ2-1, the V gene TRBV29-1; TRBD2 matches 11 bases. Germline trimming cut 8 bases from V and 7 bases from J; bases unmatched to any gene: 10. Looked up from germline, CDR1 is SQVTM and CDR2 is ANQGSEA. This CDR3 contains 14 residues. CDR3 in DNA: TGCAGCCCGGCGGCTAGCGGGGGGTCGAATGAGCAGTTCTTC. The encoded protein is CSPAASGGSNEQFF.

The rearrangement links TRBV6-4 to TRBJ1-4; 10 nucleotides line up with TRBD1. J was trimmed by 7 bases and V by 4 bases; bases with no gene match: 12. Looked up from germline, CDR1 is MRHNA and CDR2 is SNTAGT. The CDR3 loop spans 17 amino acids. CDR3 DNA sequence: TGTGCCAGCAGTGCAAGGGACAGGGGCGTTGATAGTGAAAAACTGTTTTTT. Protein sequence: CASSARDRGVDSEKLFF.

The CDR3 here is CASSIQRGGRETQYF. CDR3 DNA: TGTGCCAGTAGTATCCAGCGGGGGGGCCGCGAGACCCAGTACTTC. The chain uses TRBV19 and TRBJ2-5; 10 bases match TRBD2. The germline gives CDR1 LNHDA, CDR2 SQIVND (reference sequence). V shed 3 bases, J shed 5 bases, and the junction held 6 bases outside the gene matches. This CDR3 spans 15 amino acids.

J is TRBJ2-6 and V is TRBV19; 7 bases map to TRBD1. The germline V gene encodes CDR1 LNHDA and CDR2 SQIVND (reference sequence). The CDR3 is 15 amino acids. With 7 bases clipped from V and 2 bases from J, the junction kept 5 bases outside the gene matches. The CDR3 DNA sequence: TGTGCCAGTAACCCCCAGGGGGCTGGGGCCAACGTCCTGACTTTC. Encoded protein: CASNPQGAGANVLTF.